What follows is one T cell receptor beta chain and its context. These data belong to a study of blood T cell repertoires in COVID-19. Germline-derived CDR1 and CDR2 are LNHNV and YYDKDF (reference sequence). V lost 4 bases to trimming and J lost 9 bases; unmatched junction nucleotides: 5. CDR3 length: 14 amino acids. Method: immunoSEQ multiplex PCR; TCRdb's copy keeps in-frame clones and lacks some. The table records 300,000 to 350,000 clones, 90% of them present only once. Sequencing was done on a sample of peripheral blood. The TCR sequence derives from a woman aged 35 to 49 with COVID-19, enrolled during active disease. This chain joins TRBV15 and TRBJ2-2; 10 nucleotides match TRBD1. DNA of the CDR3: TGTGCCACCAGCAAGGGACAGGGGAACCGGGAGCTGTTTTTT. It is translated as CATSKGQGNRELFF.